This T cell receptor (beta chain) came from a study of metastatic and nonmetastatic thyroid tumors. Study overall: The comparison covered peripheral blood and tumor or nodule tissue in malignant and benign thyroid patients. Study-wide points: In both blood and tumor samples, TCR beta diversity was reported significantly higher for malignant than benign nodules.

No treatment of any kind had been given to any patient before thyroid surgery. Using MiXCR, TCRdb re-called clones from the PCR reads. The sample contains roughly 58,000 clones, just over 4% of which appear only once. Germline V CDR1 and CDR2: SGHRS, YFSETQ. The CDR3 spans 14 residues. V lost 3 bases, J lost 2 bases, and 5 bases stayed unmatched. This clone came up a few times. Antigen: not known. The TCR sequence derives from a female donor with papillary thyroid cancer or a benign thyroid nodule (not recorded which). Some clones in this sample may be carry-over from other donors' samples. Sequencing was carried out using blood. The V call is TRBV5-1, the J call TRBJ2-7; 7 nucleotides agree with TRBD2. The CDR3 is CASSSTSWTYEQYF. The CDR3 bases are TGCGCCAGCAGCTCGACTAGCTGGACCTACGAGCAGTACTTC.